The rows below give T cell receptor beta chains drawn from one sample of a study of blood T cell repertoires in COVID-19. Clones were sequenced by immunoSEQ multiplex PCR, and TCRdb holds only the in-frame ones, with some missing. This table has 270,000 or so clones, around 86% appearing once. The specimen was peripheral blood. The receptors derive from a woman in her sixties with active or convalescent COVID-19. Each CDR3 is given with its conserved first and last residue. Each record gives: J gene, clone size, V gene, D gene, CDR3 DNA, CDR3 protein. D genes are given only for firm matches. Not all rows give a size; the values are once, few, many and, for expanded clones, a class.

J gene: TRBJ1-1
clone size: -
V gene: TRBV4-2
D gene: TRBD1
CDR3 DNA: TGTGCCAGCAGCCAAGAAGGCGGGACAGTTATGAACACTGAAGCTTTCTTT
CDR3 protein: CASSQEGGTVMNTEAFF

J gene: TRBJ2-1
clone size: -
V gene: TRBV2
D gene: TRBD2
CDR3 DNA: TGTGCCAGCTCGACTAGCGGATCATACAATGAGCAGTTCTTC
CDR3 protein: CASSTSGSYNEQFF

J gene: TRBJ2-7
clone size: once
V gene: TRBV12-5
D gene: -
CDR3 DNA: TGTGCTAGTGGTGCGGGGAGCTCCTACGAGCAGTACTTC
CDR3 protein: CASGAGSSYEQYF

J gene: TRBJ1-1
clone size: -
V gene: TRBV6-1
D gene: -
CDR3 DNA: TGTGCCAGCAGTGAACGAGTTACAGGATTCGGTGAAGCTTTCTTT
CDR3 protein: CASSERVTGFGEAFF

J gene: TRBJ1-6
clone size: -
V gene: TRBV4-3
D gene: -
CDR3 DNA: TGCGCCAGCAGCCGGGCAGTCCCAGGGGACACCAGCTCCTATAATTCACCCCTCCACTTT
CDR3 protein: CASSRAVPGDTSSYNSPLHF

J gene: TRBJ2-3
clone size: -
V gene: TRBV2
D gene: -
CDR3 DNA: TGTGCCAGCAGTGATCCCAGGGCTATCACAGATACGCAGTATTTT
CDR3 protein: CASSDPRAITDTQYF

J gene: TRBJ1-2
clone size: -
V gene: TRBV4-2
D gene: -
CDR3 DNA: TGTGCCAGCAGCCAAGACTACAGGGAAGACTATGGCTACACCTTC
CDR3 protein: CASSQDYREDYGYTF

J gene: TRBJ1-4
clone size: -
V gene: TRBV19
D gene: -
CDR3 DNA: TGTGCCAGTACCGAAGACAGGTCTGGTGAAAAACTGTTTTTT
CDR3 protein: CASTEDRSGEKLFF

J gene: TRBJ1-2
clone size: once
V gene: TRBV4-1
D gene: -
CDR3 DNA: TGCGCCAGCAGCCAAGCTGTCCCAGGGGTTAACTATGGCTACACCTTC
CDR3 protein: CASSQAVPGVNYGYTF

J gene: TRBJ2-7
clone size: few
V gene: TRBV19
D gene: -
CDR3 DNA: TGTGCCAGTAGTGGCCCCAGCTACGAGCAGTACTTC
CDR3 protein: CASSGPSYEQYF

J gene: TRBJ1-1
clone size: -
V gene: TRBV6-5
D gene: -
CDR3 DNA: TGTGCCAGCAGTTGGAAAGGGGCGCCGGGCACTGAAGCTTTCTTT
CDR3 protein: CASSWKGAPGTEAFF

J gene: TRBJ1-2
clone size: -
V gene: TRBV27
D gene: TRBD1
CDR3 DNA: TGTGCCAGCAGTTTATCGAAGGGACAGTTTTCCTATGGCTACACCTTC
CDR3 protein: CASSLSKGQFSYGYTF

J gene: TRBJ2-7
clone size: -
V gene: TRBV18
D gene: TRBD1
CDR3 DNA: TGTGCCAGCTCTCCCAGGGGGCAGGTGCGCGAGCAGTACTTC
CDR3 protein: CASSPRGQVREQYF

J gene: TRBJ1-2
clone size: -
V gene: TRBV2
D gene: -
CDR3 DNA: TGTGCCAGCAGTGCACAGGAAGTCGAGGGCTACACCTTC
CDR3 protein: CASSAQEVEGYTF

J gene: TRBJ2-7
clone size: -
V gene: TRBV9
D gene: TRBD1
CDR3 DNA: TGTGCCAGCAGCTCGGCGGACAGGCCTACCTACGAGCAGTACTTC
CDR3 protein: CASSSADRPTYEQYF

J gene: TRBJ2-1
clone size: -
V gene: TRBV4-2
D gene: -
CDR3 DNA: TGTGCCAGCAGCCAAGCCGCGGGTGAGCAGTTCTTC
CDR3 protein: CASSQAAGEQFF

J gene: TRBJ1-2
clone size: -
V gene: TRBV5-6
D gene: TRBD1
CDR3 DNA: TGTGCCAGCAGCCAGCCCGGGACAGGGCATGGCTACACCTTC
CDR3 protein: CASSQPGTGHGYTF

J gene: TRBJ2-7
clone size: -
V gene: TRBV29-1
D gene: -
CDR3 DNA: TGCAGCGTTGTGGGGGCCCACGAGCAGTACTTC
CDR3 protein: CSVVGAHEQYF

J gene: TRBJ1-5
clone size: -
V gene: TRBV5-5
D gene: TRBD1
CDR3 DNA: TGTGCCAGCAGCTTGGCCGGTGACAGGGGGTCCCATCAGCCCCAGCATTTT
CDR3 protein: CASSLAGDRGSHQPQHF

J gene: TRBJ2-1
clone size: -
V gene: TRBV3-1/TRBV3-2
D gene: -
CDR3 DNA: TGTGCCAGCAGCCAACCGGGGGAATACAATGAGCAGTTCTTC
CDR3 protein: CASSQPGEYNEQFF

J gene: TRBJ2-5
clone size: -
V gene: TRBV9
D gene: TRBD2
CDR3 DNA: TGTGCCAGCAGCGTTGGGCCCAGCGGGGGGGAAGAGACCCAGTACTTC
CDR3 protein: CASSVGPSGGEETQYF

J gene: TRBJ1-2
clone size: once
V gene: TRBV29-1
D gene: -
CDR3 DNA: TGCAGCGTCTTAGTACAGGGAAACTATGGCTACACCTTC
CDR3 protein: CSVLVQGNYGYTF

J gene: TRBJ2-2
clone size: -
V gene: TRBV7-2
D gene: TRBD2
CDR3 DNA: TGTGCCAGCAGGGACCCACGGGGGGGCCGTACCGGGGAGCTGTTTTTT
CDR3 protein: CASRDPRGGRTGELFF

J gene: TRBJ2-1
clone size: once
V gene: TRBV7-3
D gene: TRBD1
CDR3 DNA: TGTGCCAGCAGCCGACAGGGATACAATGAGCAGTTCTTC
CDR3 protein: CASSRQGYNEQFF

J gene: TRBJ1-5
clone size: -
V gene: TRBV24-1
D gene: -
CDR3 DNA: TGTGCCACCAGTGATCCCAGGGAAGTTAGCAATCAGCCCCAGCATTTT
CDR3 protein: CATSDPREVSNQPQHF

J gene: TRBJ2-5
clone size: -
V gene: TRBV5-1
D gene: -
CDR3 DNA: TGCGCCAGCAGCTTTTCCGGGGAAGAGACCCAGTACTTC
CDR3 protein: CASSFSGEETQYF

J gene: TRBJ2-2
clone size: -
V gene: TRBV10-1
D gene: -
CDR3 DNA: TGCGCCAGCGGTCACTCCGGGGAGCTGTTTTTT
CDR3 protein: CASGHSGELFF

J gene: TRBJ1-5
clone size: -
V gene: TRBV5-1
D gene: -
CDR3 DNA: TGCGCCAGCAGCAACGGTCAGGCAGGGCTCAATCAGCCCCAGCATTTT
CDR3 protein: CASSNGQAGLNQPQHF

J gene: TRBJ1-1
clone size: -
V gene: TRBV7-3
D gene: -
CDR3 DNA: TGTGCCAGCAGCTCTCCCGCCGGGACACCAAAGAACACTGAAGCTTTCTTT
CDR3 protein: CASSSPAGTPKNTEAFF

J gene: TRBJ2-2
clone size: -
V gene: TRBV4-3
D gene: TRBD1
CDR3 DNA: TGCGCCAGCAGCCAGGCGTTCTTCAGGGGGCCGGACACCGGGGAGCTGTTTTTT
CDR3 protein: CASSQAFFRGPDTGELFF

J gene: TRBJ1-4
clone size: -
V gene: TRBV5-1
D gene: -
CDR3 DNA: TGCGCCAGCAGCTCACAGGCCAGGAGTGATGAAAAACTGTTTTTT
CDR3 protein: CASSSQARSDEKLFF